The present entry profiles one T cell receptor beta chain with its context. Its antigen is undetermined. This specimen comes from a study of T cell repertoires in cytomegalovirus infection. TCRdb redid the calling of the reads with MiXCR, one entry per CDR3 protein. The table lists approximately 110,000 distinct CDR3 sequences, roughly 39% of them singletons. Germline V lookup: CDR1 SEHNR, CDR2 FQNEAQ (reference sequence). The CDR3 has 15 amino acids. Losses at the gene ends were 5 bases for V and 3 bases for J; bases not matched to a gene: 6. This TCR derives from a human donor in good health (CMV status not recorded). Some clones in this sample may be carry-over from other donors' samples. The chain combines TRBV7-9 with TRBJ1-2; 10 bases fit TRBD1. Sequencing used CD8+ T cells from cultured PBMCs, obtained from culture after CMV antigen stimulation. The CDR3 nucleotides read TGTGCCAGCAGCGGCGACAGGGGGCCCTACTATGGCTACACCTTC. Protein: CASSGDRGPYYGYTF.